Here is one T cell receptor (beta chain) with its context. The data were obtained in a study of identical twins. cDNA molecules carried unique molecular identifiers, and template switching added a universal primer site. TCRdb processed the 5' RACE reads anew with MiXCR; each CDR3 protein has one entry. The sample records around 680,000 distinct CDR3 sequences, 8.6% being singletons. The CDR3 runs 20 residues. V lost 3 bases to trimming and J lost 1 base, with 27 bases between them. The germline V gene encodes CDR1 SGDLS and CDR2 YYNGEE. These data were also filed under a second study, of yellow fever vaccine responses in identical twins.

Sequenced material: PBMCs. The V gene is TRBV9, the J gene TRBJ2-3; D might be TRBD1 (10 bases). This TCR came from a woman between 18 and 29 years old in good health. The DNA for the CDR3 is TGTGCCAGCAGCGCTCGGGACAGGGGCCTAGCGGGATCGGGCACAGATACGCAGTATTTT. Protein: CASSARDRGLAGSGTDTQYF.